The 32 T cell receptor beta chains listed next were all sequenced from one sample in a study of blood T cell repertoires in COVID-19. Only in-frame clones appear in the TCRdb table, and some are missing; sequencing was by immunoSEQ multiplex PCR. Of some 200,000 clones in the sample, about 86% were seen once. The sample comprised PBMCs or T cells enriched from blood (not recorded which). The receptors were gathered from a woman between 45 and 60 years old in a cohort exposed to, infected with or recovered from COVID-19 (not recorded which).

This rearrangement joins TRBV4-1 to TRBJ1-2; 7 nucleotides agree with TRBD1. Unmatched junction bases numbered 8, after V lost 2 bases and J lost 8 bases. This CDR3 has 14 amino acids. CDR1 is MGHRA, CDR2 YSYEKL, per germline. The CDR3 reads CASSQPGQANGYTF. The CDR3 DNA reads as TGCGCCAGCAGCCAACCTGGACAGGCCAACGGCTACACCTTC.

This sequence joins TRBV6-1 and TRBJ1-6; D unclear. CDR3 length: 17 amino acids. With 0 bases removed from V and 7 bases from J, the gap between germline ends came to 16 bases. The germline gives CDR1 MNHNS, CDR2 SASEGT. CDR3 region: CASSEAAPGVLNSPLHF. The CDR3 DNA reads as TGTGCCAGCAGTGAAGCGGCCCCCGGGGTACTAAATTCACCCCTCCACTTT.

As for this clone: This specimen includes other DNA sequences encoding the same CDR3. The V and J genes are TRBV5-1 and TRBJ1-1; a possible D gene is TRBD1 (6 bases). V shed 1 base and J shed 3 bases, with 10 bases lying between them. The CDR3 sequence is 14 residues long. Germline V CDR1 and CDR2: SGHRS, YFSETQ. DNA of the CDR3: TGCGCCAGCAGCTTGCGGGGGGCGGACACTGAAGCTTTCTTT. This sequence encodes CASSLRGADTEAFF.

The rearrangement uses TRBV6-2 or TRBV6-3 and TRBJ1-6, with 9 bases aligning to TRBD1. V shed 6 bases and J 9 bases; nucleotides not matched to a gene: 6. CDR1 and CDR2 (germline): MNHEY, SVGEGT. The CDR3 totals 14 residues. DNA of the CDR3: TGTGCCAGCAGCCGGGACAGGGTACCTTCACCCCTCCACTTT. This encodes CASSRDRVPSPLHF.

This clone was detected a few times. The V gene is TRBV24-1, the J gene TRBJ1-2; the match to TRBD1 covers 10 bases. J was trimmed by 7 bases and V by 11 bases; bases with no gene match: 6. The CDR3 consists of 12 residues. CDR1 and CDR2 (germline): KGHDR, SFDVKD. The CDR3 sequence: CASLGTGVGYTF. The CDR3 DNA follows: TGTGCCAGCCTAGGGACAGGGGTTGGCTACACCTTC.

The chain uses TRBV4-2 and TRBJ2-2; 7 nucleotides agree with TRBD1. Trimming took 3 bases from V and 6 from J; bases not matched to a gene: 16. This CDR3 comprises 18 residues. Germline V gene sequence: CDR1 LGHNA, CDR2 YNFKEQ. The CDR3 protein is CASSHFLQRGGDAGELFF. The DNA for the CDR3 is TGTGCCAGCAGCCATTTTTTGCAGCGAGGGGGCGACGCCGGGGAGCTGTTTTTT.

CDR3 in amino acids: CASSLATGKEPFF. The CDR3 bases are TGCGCCAGCAGCTTGGCCACCGGGAAGGAACCTTTCTTT. This chain links TRBV5-1 with TRBJ1-1; D unclear. CDR3 size: 13 residues. CDR1 and CDR2 from the germline V gene are SGHRS and YFSETQ. Trimming left V 0 bases short and J 12 bases short, with 15 bases between.

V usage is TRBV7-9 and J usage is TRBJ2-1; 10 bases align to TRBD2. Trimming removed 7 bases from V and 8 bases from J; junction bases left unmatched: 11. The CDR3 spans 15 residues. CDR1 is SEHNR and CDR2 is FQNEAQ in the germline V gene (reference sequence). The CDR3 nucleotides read TGTGCCAGCACCTCCCCCAGCGGGGGGGTCTATGAGCAGTTCTTC. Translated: CASTSPSGGVYEQFF.

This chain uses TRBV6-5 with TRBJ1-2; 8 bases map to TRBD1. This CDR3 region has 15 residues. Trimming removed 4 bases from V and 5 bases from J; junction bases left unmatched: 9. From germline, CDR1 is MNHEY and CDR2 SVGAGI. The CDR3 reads CASSWRGGDRYGYTF. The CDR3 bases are TGTGCCAGCAGTTGGCGCGGGGGGGACAGGTATGGCTACACCTTC.

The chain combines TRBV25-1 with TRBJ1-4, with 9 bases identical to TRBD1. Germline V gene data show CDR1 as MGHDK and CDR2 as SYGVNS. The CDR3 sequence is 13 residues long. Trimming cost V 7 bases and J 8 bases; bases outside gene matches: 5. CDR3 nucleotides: TGTGCCAGCACCCCCGACAGGGGGGAAAAACTGTTTTTT. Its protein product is CASTPDRGEKLFF.

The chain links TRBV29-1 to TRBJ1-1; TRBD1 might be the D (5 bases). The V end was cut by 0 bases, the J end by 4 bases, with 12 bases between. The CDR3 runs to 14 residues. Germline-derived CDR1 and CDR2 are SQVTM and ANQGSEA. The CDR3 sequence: CSVEEWGWITEAFF. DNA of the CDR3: TGCAGCGTTGAAGAGTGGGGCTGGATCACTGAAGCTTTCTTT.

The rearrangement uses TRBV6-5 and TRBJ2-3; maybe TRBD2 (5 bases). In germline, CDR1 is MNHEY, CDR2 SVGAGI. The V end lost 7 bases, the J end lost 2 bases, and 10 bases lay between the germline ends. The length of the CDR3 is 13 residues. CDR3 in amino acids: CASTDSSTDTQYF. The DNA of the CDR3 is TGTGCCAGCACGGACTCCTCCACAGATACGCAGTATTTT.

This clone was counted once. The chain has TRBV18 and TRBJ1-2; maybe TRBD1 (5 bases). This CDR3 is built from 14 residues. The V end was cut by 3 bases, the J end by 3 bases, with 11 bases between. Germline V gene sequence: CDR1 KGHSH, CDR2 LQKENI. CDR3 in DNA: TGTGCCAGCTCACCCCGCAGGGATTACTATGGCTACACCTTC. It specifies CASSPRRDYYGYTF.

This CDR3 is CASSQGTGEIYGYTF. CDR3 sequence (DNA): TGTGCCAGCAGCCAGGGGACAGGGGAAATCTATGGCTACACCTTC. This chain uses TRBV5-6 with TRBJ1-2; 10 bases align to TRBD1. Trimming removed 4 bases from V and 4 bases from J; junction bases left unmatched: 7. The CDR3 is 15 residues long. The germline V gene has CDR1 SGHDT and CDR2 YYEEEE.

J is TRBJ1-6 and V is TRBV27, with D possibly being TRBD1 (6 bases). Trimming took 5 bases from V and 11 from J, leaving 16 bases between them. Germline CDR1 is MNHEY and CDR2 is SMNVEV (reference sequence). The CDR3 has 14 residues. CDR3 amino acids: CASSLSGGETPLHF. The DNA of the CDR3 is TGTGCCAGCAGTCTTTCGGGGGGCGAAACACCCCTCCACTTT.

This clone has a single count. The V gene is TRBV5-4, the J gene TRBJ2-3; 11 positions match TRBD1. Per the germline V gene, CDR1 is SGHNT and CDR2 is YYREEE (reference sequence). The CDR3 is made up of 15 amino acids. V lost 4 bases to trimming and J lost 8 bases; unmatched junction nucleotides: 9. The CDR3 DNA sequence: TGTGCCAGCAGCACCTGGACAGGGGGCGCGGGTACGCAGTATTTT. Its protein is CASSTWTGGAGTQYF.

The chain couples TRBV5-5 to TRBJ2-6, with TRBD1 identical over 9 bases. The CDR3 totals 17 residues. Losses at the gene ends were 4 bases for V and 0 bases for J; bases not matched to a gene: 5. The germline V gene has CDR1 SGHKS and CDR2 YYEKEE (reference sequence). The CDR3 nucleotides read TGTGCCAGCAGCCGAGGGACAGGGAACTCTGGGGCCAACGTCCTGACTTTC. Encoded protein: CASSRGTGNSGANVLTF.

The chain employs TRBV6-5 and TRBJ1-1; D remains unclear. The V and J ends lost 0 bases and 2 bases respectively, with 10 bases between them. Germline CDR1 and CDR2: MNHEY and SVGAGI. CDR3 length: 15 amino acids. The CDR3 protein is CASSYSWHPNTEAFF. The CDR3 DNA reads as TGTGCCAGCAGTTACTCGTGGCACCCAAACACTGAAGCTTTCTTT.

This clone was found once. In DNA form, the CDR3 reads TGTGCCAGCAGTTTTATAGTTTCGGAAGCTTTCTTT. It encodes CASSFIVSEAFF. The gene calls are TRBV12-3 or TRBV12-4 and TRBJ1-1; the D is unclear. This CDR3 comprises 12 residues. V dropped 3 bases and J dropped 8 bases, with 10 bases sitting between them.

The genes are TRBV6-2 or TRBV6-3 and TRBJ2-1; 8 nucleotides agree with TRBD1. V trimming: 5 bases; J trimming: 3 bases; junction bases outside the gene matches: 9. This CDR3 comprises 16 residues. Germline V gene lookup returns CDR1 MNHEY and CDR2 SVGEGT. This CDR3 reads CASSPRQGNVYNEQFF. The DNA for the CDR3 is TGTGCCAGCAGTCCGAGACAGGGGAATGTCTACAATGAGCAGTTCTTC.

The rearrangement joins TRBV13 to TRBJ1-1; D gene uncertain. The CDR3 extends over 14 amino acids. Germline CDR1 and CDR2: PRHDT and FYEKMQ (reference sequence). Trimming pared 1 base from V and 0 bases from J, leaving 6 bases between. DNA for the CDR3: TGTGCCAGCAGCTTAGAACAGATGAACACTGAAGCTTTCTTT. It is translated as CASSLEQMNTEAFF.

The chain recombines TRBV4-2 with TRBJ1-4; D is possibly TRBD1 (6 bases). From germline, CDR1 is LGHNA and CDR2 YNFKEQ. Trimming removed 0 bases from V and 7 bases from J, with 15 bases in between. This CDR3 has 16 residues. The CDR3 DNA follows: TGTGCCAGCAGCCAAGATGGGGGGGCGCGGGGTGAAAAACTGTTTTTT. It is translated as CASSQDGGARGEKLFF.

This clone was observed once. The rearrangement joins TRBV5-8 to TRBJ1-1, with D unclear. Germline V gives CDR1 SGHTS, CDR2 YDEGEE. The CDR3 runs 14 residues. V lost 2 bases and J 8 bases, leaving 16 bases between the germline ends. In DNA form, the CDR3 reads TGTGCCAGCAGCTTATCCGCGAGCCGAATAGAAGCTTTCTTT. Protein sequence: CASSLSASRIEAFF.

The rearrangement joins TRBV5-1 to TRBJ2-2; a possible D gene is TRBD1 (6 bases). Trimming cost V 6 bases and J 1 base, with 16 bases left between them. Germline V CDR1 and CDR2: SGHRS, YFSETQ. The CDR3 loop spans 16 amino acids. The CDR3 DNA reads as TGCGCCAGCACCACCGGCAGGGGAATGAACACCGGGGAGCTGTTTTTT. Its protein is CASTTGRGMNTGELFF.

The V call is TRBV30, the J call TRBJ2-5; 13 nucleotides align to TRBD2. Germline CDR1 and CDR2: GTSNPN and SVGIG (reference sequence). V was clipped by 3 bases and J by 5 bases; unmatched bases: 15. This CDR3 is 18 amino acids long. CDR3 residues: CAWRRTGTSGALRETQYF. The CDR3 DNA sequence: TGTGCCTGGAGAAGGACCGGGACTAGCGGGGCTCTGAGGGAGACCCAGTACTTC.

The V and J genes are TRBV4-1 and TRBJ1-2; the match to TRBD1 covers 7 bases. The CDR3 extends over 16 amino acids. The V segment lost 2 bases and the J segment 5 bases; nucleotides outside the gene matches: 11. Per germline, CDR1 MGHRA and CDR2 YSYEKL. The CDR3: CASSQPRDSRTYGYTF. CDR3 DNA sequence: TGCGCCAGCAGCCAACCCCGGGACAGTAGGACATATGGCTACACCTTC.

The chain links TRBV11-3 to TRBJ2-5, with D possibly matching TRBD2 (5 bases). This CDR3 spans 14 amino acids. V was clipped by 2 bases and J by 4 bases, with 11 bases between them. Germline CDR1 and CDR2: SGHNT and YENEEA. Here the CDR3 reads CASSLSGTGETQYF. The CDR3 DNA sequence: TGTGCCAGCAGCTTATCGGGAACCGGAGAGACCCAGTACTTC.

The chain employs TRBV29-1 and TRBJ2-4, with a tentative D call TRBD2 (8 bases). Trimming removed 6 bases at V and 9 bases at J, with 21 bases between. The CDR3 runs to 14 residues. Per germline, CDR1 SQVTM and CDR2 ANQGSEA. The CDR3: CSVDRSGGEGIQYF. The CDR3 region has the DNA TGCAGCGTGGACAGGTCGGGGGGGGAAGGCATTCAGTACTTC.

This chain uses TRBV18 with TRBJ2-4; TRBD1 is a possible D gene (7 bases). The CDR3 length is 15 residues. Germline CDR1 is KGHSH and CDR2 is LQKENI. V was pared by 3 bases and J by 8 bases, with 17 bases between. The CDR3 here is CASSPSGGGRDIQYF. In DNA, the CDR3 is TGTGCCAGCTCACCTTCCGGAGGGGGCAGGGACATTCAGTACTTC.

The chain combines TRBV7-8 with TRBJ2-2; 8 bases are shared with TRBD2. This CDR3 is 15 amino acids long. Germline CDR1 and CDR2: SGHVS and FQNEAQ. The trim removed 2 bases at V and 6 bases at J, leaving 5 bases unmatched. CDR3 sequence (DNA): TGTGCCAGCAGCTTAATGGGTAGCGGGGCCGGGGAGCTGTTTTTT. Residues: CASSLMGSGAGELFF.

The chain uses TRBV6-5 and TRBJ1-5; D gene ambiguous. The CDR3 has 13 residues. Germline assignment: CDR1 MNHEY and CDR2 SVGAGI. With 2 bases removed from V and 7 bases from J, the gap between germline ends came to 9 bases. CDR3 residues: CASSYGRLQPQHF. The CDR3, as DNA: TGTGCCAGCAGTTACGGACGACTACAGCCCCAGCATTTT.

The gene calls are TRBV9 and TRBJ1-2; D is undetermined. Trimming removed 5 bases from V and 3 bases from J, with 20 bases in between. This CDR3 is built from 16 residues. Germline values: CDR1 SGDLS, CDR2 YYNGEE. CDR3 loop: CASSSPRELRDYGYTF. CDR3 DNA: TGTGCCAGCAGTTCGCCCCGGGAACTTAGGGACTATGGCTACACCTTC.